The 15 T cell receptor beta chains below were found in one sample sequenced in a study of a mutant IDH1 vaccine in newly diagnosed glioma. For these receptors, no antigen is known. Repertoires were generated with immunoSEQ multiplex PCR, while TCRdb's copy carries only in-frame clones and drops some. The profile shows fewer than 35,000 clones, about three fifths of them singletons. Time point in this sample: week 5, during vaccination. Vaccinated patients received 300 ug of mutant IDH1 20-mer peptide per dose, with topical imiquimod. The sequencing used PBMCs, collected from a glioma patient whose treatment included an IDH1 peptide vaccine. All receptors come from a woman younger than 30 with glioma.

This clone was observed a few times. The V and J genes are TRBV6-4 and TRBJ2-2; 10 nucleotides agree with TRBD2. The CDR3 sequence is 16 residues long. With 0 bases clipped from V and 4 bases from J, the junction kept 2 bases outside the gene matches. CDR1 is MRHNA, CDR2 SNTAGT, per germline. In nucleotides, the CDR3 is TGTGCCAGCAGTGACTCGGCTAGCGGGAGCACCGGGGAGCTGTTTTTT. Protein product: CASSDSASGSTGELFF.

This chain links TRBV14 with TRBJ2-2, with 7 nucleotides matching TRBD2. V gave up 1 base and J gave up 4 bases; unmatched junction bases: 9. The CDR3 sequence is 17 residues long. Germline V lookup: CDR1 SGHDN, CDR2 FVKESK. The CDR3 nucleotides are TGTGCCAGCAGCCAAGGAGGGCGGGAGACATTCACCGGGGAGCTGTTTTTT. It codes for CASSQGGRETFTGELFF.

The CDR3 region is CASSRGPGGTQYF. CDR3 coding DNA: TGTGCCAGCAGCCGCGGCCCGGGCGGGACCCAGTACTTC. This chain links TRBV7-9 with TRBJ2-5, with D uncertain. The CDR3 spans 13 residues. V lost 5 bases and J 7 bases, leaving 14 bases between the germline ends. Germline V CDR1 and CDR2: SEHNR, FQNEAQ (reference sequence).

The gene calls are TRBV7-9 and TRBJ2-7; D is uncertain. The length of the CDR3 is 12 residues. The germline V and J ends were trimmed by 1 base and 7 bases, with 8 bases remaining between them. Germline V gives CDR1 SEHNR, CDR2 FQNEAQ (reference sequence). The CDR3 reads CASSLEVGEQYF. CDR3 DNA sequence: TGTGCCAGCAGCTTAGAAGTGGGGGAGCAGTACTTC.

The chain uses TRBV5-1 and TRBJ2-7, with 10 bases fitting TRBD1. Germline CDR1 and CDR2: SGHRS and YFSETQ. The CDR3 extends over 15 amino acids. V shed 4 bases, J shed 7 bases, and the junction held 11 bases outside the gene matches. The DNA for the CDR3 is TGCGCCAGCAGCCCCGGATGGGACAGGGGCGTGGAGCAGTACTTC. Protein sequence: CASSPGWDRGVEQYF.

The rearrangement links TRBV29-1 to TRBJ2-7, with D perhaps matching TRBD1 (6 bases). CDR1 is SQVTM and CDR2 is ANQGSEA in the germline V gene. V lost 5 bases and J 4 bases, leaving 9 bases between the germline ends. The CDR3 extends over 11 amino acids. Written as DNA, the CDR3 is TGCAGCGTTCATCAGGGGTACGAGCAGTACTTC. This codes for CSVHQGYEQYF.

This clone has just one count. V and J are TRBV18 and TRBJ2-7; D remains ambiguous. This CDR3 is 14 amino acids long. Germline values: CDR1 KGHSH, CDR2 LQKENI. Trimming took off 0 bases at V and 4 bases at J, with 10 bases between the two ends. The CDR3 loop reads CASSPPVESYEQYF. CDR3 bases: TGTGCCAGCTCACCACCGGTGGAGAGTTACGAGCAGTACTTC.

This clone showed up just a few times. The rearrangement joins TRBV5-1 to TRBJ2-5; D is unresolved. The ends were cut back, 0 bases at V and 1 base at J, with 7 bases in the middle. The germline CDR1 and CDR2 sequences are SGHRS and YFSETQ. This CDR3 contains 14 residues. CDR3 bases: TGCGCCAGCAGCTTGGTTGGTAGCCAAGAGACCCAGTACTTC. This sequence encodes CASSLVGSQETQYF. The full variable domain, rest sourced from reference TRBV5-1 and TRBJ2-5, is KAGVTQTPRYLIKTRGQQVTLSCSPISGHRSVSWYQQTPGQGLQFLFEYFSETQRNKGNFPGRFSGRQFSNSRSEMNVSTLELGDSALYLCASSLVGSQETQYFGPGTRLLVL.

CDR3 in amino acids: CASSRILGEQFF. CDR3 sequence (DNA): TGTGCCAGCAGCCGCATCTTAGGAGAGCAGTTCTTC. The chain recombines TRBV6-5 with TRBJ2-1; D not resolved. V dropped 6 bases and J dropped 10 bases, with 13 bases sitting between them. The CDR3 length is 12 residues. Germline lookup yields CDR1 MNHEY and CDR2 SVGAGI.

The chain carries TRBV18 and TRBJ1-5, with 8 bases fitting TRBD1. The CDR3 is 15 residues long. V was clipped by 5 bases and J by 2 bases; unmatched bases: 5. Looked up from germline, CDR1 is KGHSH and CDR2 is LQKENI. The CDR3 DNA follows: TGTGCCAGCTCATCACAGGGGGTTGGCAATCAGCCCCAGCATTTT. This gives the protein CASSSQGVGNQPQHF.

The chain has TRBV6-1 and TRBJ2-2; no clear D. This CDR3 comprises 15 residues. Trimming removed 2 bases from V and 6 bases from J, with 13 bases in between. In germline, CDR1 is MNHNS, CDR2 SASEGT. This chain's CDR3 is CASSEQRVLSGELFF. The CDR3 region has the DNA TGTGCCAGCAGTGAACAGCGAGTTCTATCCGGGGAGCTGTTTTTT.

The chain links TRBV5-4 to TRBJ2-2, with 8 positions matching TRBD2. The CDR3 is made up of 16 amino acids. V shed 6 bases and J 1 base; nucleotides not matched to a gene: 8. CDR1 and CDR2 from the germline V gene are SGHNT and YYREEE (reference sequence). CDR3 DNA sequence: TGTGCCAGCACCCTTTTGGCGGGGGGGAACACCGGGGAGCTGTTTTTT. It specifies CASTLLAGGNTGELFF.

V gene TRBV6-5 combines with J gene TRBJ2-7; 7 bases map to TRBD1. The CDR3 is made up of 14 amino acids. V lost 5 bases and J lost 1; bases outside the gene matches: 5. In germline, CDR1 is MNHEY, CDR2 SVGAGI. CDR3 coding DNA: TGTGCCAGCAGTCTTGAACAGGGGTCCTACGAGCAGTACTTC. Translation: CASSLEQGSYEQYF.

This chain links TRBV7-8 with TRBJ1-1, with D hard to call. The CDR3 covers 14 residues. CDR1 is SGHVS, CDR2 FQNEAQ, per germline. The ends were cut back, 3 bases at V and 11 bases at J, with 19 bases in the middle. CDR3 nucleotide sequence: TGTGCCAGCAGCTTCGCGCCTCGAGGCGGCGTGGCTTTCTTT. Its translation is CASSFAPRGGVAFF.

The chain couples TRBV30 to TRBJ1-1; 9 nucleotides line up with TRBD1. The CDR3 consists of 14 residues. In germline, CDR1 is GTSNPN, CDR2 SVGIG (reference sequence). J lost 5 bases, V lost 0 bases, and 4 bases had no gene match. The CDR3 spells CAWSVLTGGTEAFF. In DNA, the CDR3 is TGTGCCTGGAGTGTTTTGACAGGGGGGACTGAAGCTTTCTTT. Variable domain in full (rest from reference TRBV30 and TRBJ1-1): SQTIHQWPATLVQPVGSPLSLECTVEGTSNPNLYWYRQAAGRGLQLLFYSVGIGQISSEVPQNLSASRPQDRQFILSSKKLLLSDSGFYLCAWSVLTGGTEAFFGQGTRLTVV.